These T cell receptor beta chains were read from a single sample in a study of T cell responses to AZD1222 COVID-19 vaccine. The assay was immunoSEQ multiplex PCR, and TCRdb's table has in-frame clones only and misses some. The data show roughly 150,000 clones, 88% seen once. The source material was peripheral blood, sampled on day 0 of AZD1222 vaccination. Receptor source: an adult in good health. CDR3s include the opening cysteine and the closing phenylalanine or tryptophan. A D gene is named only where the DNA matches it firmly. Clone size appears in some rows only: once, few, many, or a class for an expanded clone.

d_gene,j_gene,v_gene,abundance,CDR3aa,CDR3nt
NA,TRBJ1-2,TRBV7-8,NA,CASSLGEGIGYGYTF,TGTGCCAGCAGCTTAGGTGAGGGGATCGGCTATGGCTACACCTTC
NA,TRBJ2-4,TRBV5-5,NA,CASSHPREGADIQYF,TGTGCCAGCAGCCACCCCAGGGAGGGGGCGGACATTCAGTACTTC
TRBD1,TRBJ2-7,TRBV28,once,CASKSDRDYEQYF,TGTGCCAGTAAGAGCGACAGGGACTACGAGCAGTACTTC
TRBD1,TRBJ1-2,TRBV19,NA,CASSTPTGGGYGYTF,TGTGCCAGTAGTACGCCGACAGGGGGCGGCTATGGCTACACCTTC
NA,TRBJ1-1,TRBV2,NA,CASRWDGTEAFF,TGTGCCAGCAGGTGGGATGGTACTGAAGCTTTCTTT
TRBD2,TRBJ2-1,TRBV14,NA,CASSQDRGGSPRNEQFF,TGTGCCAGCAGCCAAGATAGGGGCGGGAGCCCTCGCAATGAGCAGTTCTTC
NA,TRBJ2-7,TRBV14,NA,CASSLRGPAYEQYF,TGTGCCAGCAGCCTTCGCGGTCCAGCCTACGAGCAGTACTTC
NA,TRBJ2-7,TRBV4-2,few,CASSVGTAYEQYF,TGTGCCAGCAGCGTTGGGACCGCCTACGAGCAGTACTTC
TRBD2,TRBJ2-1,TRBV6-6,NA,CASSYSSGRGGEQFF,TGTGCCAGCAGTTACTCTAGCGGGAGGGGAGGAGAGCAGTTCTTC
NA,TRBJ2-1,TRBV9,NA,CASQGLRESKNNEQFF,TGTGCCAGCCAGGGGTTGCGGGAGAGTAAAAACAATGAGCAGTTCTTC
NA,TRBJ2-7,TRBV5-1,NA,CASSLARPPYEQYF,TGCGCCAGCAGCTTGGCCAGGCCCCCCTACGAGCAGTACTTC
TRBD1,TRBJ2-7,TRBV29-1,few,CSGGDSVYEQYF,TGCAGCGGAGGGGACAGCGTCTACGAGCAGTACTTC
NA,TRBJ1-2,TRBV14,NA,CASSLSFGGIYGYTF,TGTGCCAGCAGCCTTAGTTTCGGGGGTATCTATGGCTACACCTTC
NA,TRBJ1-6,TRBV4-1,NA,CASSQDLSSYNSPLHF,TGCGCCAGCAGCCAAGATCTAAGCTCCTATAATTCACCCCTCCACTTT
NA,TRBJ1-1,TRBV30,NA,CAWSRGPEAFF,TGTGCCTGGAGTCGGGGGCCTGAAGCTTTCTTT
NA,TRBJ2-1,TRBV10-3,NA,CAISEVTSMGEQFF,TGTGCCATCAGTGAGGTGACTAGTATGGGTGAGCAGTTCTTC
TRBD2,TRBJ2-5,TRBV11-2,NA,CASSLGASGSPETQYF,TGTGCCAGCAGCTTAGGGGCTAGCGGGAGTCCAGAGACCCAGTACTTC
NA,TRBJ2-7,TRBV30,NA,CAWRTGTYEQYF,TGTGCCTGGAGAACAGGTACCTACGAGCAGTACTTC
NA,TRBJ1-1,TRBV7-5,few,CARSLLDEAFF,TGTGCCAGAAGCTTATTAGATGAAGCTTTCTTT
NA,TRBJ1-2,TRBV5-6,NA,CASSPNLGDGYTF,TGTGCCAGCAGCCCTAACCTGGGAGATGGCTACACCTTC
NA,TRBJ1-6,TRBV25-1,NA,CASGRYNSPLHF,TGTGCCAGTGGGAGATATAATTCACCCCTCCACTTT
TRBD2,TRBJ2-1,TRBV7-8,NA,CASSVTSGAYNEQFF,TGTGCCAGCAGCGTAACTAGCGGAGCCTACAATGAGCAGTTCTTC
TRBD1,TRBJ2-7,TRBV19,NA,CARNYRGVVHEQYF,TGTGCCAGGAACTACAGGGGGGTAGTCCACGAGCAGTACTTC
NA,TRBJ2-7,TRBV19,NA,CASSLAQGSSYEQYF,TGTGCCAGTAGCCTAGCCCAGGGCAGTTCCTACGAGCAGTACTTC
NA,TRBJ1-1,TRBV6-6,NA,CASSRSENTEAFF,TGTGCCAGCAGTCGATCAGAAAACACTGAAGCTTTCTTT
NA,TRBJ1-2,TRBV29-1,NA,CSVARGDGYTF,TGCAGCGTTGCCAGGGGCGATGGCTACACCTTC